One T cell receptor beta chain is described in this entry. The antigen is undetermined. Germline CDR1 and CDR2: WSHSY and SAAADI. This CDR3 is built from 14 residues. J lost 4 bases, V lost 4 bases, and 6 bases had no gene match. Profiled with immunoSEQ multiplex PCR; TCRdb holds only in-frame clones, not every one. The sample contains about 820,000 clones, 80% to 95% of which appear only once. Terminally differentiated effector memory CD45RA+ cells were excluded from the naive CD8 cells, which were CD45RO-negative and positively selected for CCR7. Participating donors were healthy, HIV-negative adults free of recent acute infections or vaccinations. The entry originates in a study of shared clonotypes between healthy human individuals. Across the study: Each donor's CD8 memory used one plate, CD8 naive two, each CD4 subset three. The study, taken as a whole, reports: Depth of sequencing was expected to influence donor clonotype sharing. Shared clonotypes: approximately 5% naive CD4, approximately 3.4% naive CD8, 2.3% memory CD4, under 0.45% memory CD8.

Sequences were obtained from naive CD8+ T cells sorted from blood. The source of this sequence is a man under 40 in good health. The V and J genes are TRBV10-2 and TRBJ2-7; 8 positions match TRBD2. CDR3 sequence (DNA): TGCGCCAGCAGTGGCAGCGGGAGCGGGTACGAGCAGTACTTC. Residues: CASSGSGSGYEQYF.